The rows below give T cell receptor beta chains drawn from one sample of a study of blood T cells in healthy people across ages. TCRdb itself ran the 5' RACE reads through MiXCR, one entry per CDR3 protein. The sample has some 710,000 distinct CDR3 sequences; 35% to 60% are singletons. The sample comprised blood. All receptors come from an older man in good health. The CDR3 runs from the conserved cysteine through the conserved F or W. The order of the fields is clone size, V gene, CDR3 protein. Only part of the rows carry a size: once, few, many, or a class if the clone is expanded.

NA | TRBV5-1 | CASSPTGAGEQYF
NA | TRBV21-1 | CASSNRTRTDTQYF
few | TRBV10-3 | CAAAGRQETQYF
NA | TRBV20-1 | CSAMSPLTGLAGRNEQFF
many | TRBV5-1 | CASSSPDYEQYF
many | TRBV20-1 | CSARENSRETQYF
once | TRBV29-1 | CSVEEAAGPAGTDTQYF
few | TRBV9 | CASSEPGNEQFF
NA | TRBV9 | CACSAEWDNYGYTF
few | TRBV12-3/TRBV12-4 | CASQLPYNEQFF
NA | TRBV5-6 | CASSLFASGMSNEQFF
NA | TRBV4-2 | CASSQELAVDTDTQYF
NA | TRBV7-2 | CASSFSRSSYEQYF
NA | TRBV4-2 | CASSQDTRGSTDTQYF
few | TRBV9 | CASSARTSPIYEQYF
NA | TRBV27 | CASSLGSVSTGELFF
NA | TRBV4-2 | CASSQDRGTGFNEQFF
NA | TRBV28 | CASTLAVADTQYF
NA | TRBV4-2 | CASSDQLAGDYEQYF
NA | TRBV29-1 | CSSSTGVRETQYF
few | TRBV10-3 | CAISESGARTGELFF
NA | TRBV4-2 | CASSTKGGDNEQFF
NA | TRBV9 | CASSVGIGGSYNEQFF
few | TRBV20-1 | CSAPYDSYNEQFF
NA | TRBV6-6 | CASTTFPGGGKNIQYF
NA | TRBV12-3/TRBV12-4 | CASSLGVGADTEYF
many | TRBV5-1 | CASSLGTDKNIQYF
many | TRBV12-3/TRBV12-4 | CASSSLRRGIQYF
NA | TRBV5-5 | CASSPLRVNTEAFF
few | TRBV29-1 | CSVEVAVAYNEQFF
NA | TRBV20-1 | CSAKGGSGGMNTEAFF
few | TRBV20-1 | CSASLGQDYEQYF
NA | TRBV11-1 | CASSLSLDYEQYF
few | TRBV5-4 | CASSVSGRAAGEQFF
NA | TRBV20-1 | CSAREGTSGVTDTQYF
NA | TRBV12-3/TRBV12-4 | CASTKGLAGRSSYNEQFF
NA | TRBV5-1 | CASGSGTRGNEQFF
NA | TRBV24-1 | CATSDPSGLQGLTYDEQFF
many | TRBV12-3/TRBV12-4 | CASTSSGRSYNEQFF
NA | TRBV9 | CASSVGRSGIYNEQYF
NA | TRBV5-1 | CASSLEPGQWNTEVFF
few | TRBV10-3 | CAISFTGTGGMYTQYF
NA | TRBV6-1 | CASLAGLANDEQYF